This TCR beta chain was identified in a study of T cells in Graves' hyperthyroidism and ophthalmopathy. This clonotype was seen many times. Thyroid ultrasound and orbital computed tomography, with clinical symptoms and serum thyroxine and TRAb, informed diagnoses. Germline loops: CDR1 DFQATT, CDR2 SNEGSKA (reference sequence). V lost 3 bases to trimming and J lost 7 bases; unmatched junction nucleotides: 8. The CDR3 is 15 amino acids. RNA transcripts were the template for amplifying TCR beta CDR3 regions. The primer set for the first-round RT-PCR of the TCR CDR3 was HTBI. Using its own MiXCR run on the multiplex PCR reads, TCRdb lists one record per CDR3 protein. The data contain hundreds of thousands of distinct CDR3 sequences, nearly 20% of them seen just once; the ten biggest clones take up 45% to 50%.

The chain links TRBV20-1 to TRBJ2-1; 11 bases fit TRBD2. This receptor was identified in a man between 40 and 49 years old with Graves' ophthalmopathy. Sequences were obtained from blood. In DNA, the CDR3 is TGCAGTGCTAGGATAGCGGGGGGGCCGCGGAATGAGCAGTTCTTC. This encodes CSARIAGGPRNEQFF.